Each of the 21 T cell receptor beta chains below was sequenced from the same sample in a study of blood T cell repertoires in COVID-19. Sequenced by immunoSEQ multiplex PCR; TCRdb stores in-frame clones only, minus some. The data hold about 330,000 clones, with over 70% observed a single time. The sample comprised PBMCs or T cells enriched from blood (not recorded which). These receptors were collected from a man aged 25 to 40 who had recovered from COVID-19.

V is TRBV6-5 and J is TRBJ1-6; tentative D call: TRBD1 (6 bases). V lost 6 bases and J lost 10, with 13 bases in between. Per germline, CDR1 MNHEY and CDR2 SVGAGI. This CDR3 comprises 13 residues. CDR3 bases: TGTGCCAGCAGACAGGGTCTCGCCTCACCCCTCCACTTT. It yields the protein CASRQGLASPLHF.

The gene calls are TRBV28 and TRBJ2-4; the D gene is possibly TRBD1 (9 bases). CDR1 MDHEN and CDR2 SYDVKM come from the germline V gene. V dropped 7 bases and J dropped 4 bases, with 20 bases sitting between them. This CDR3 is built from 16 residues. The CDR3 protein is CASTAGGQGLKNIQYF. The CDR3 DNA sequence: TGTGCCAGCACCGCGGGGGGACAGGGATTGAAAAACATTCAGTACTTC.

The rearrangement joins TRBV6-6 to TRBJ1-3; D is ambiguous. This CDR3 is built from 15 residues. Trimming removed 2 bases at V and 2 bases at J, with 10 bases between. The germline gives CDR1 MNHNY, CDR2 SVGAGI (reference sequence). CDR3 protein: CASSYPRGAGNTIYF. Here the CDR3 DNA reads TGTGCCAGCAGTTACCCCCGAGGTGCTGGAAACACCATATATTTT.

This clone occurred once. The rearrangement uses TRBV15 and TRBJ2-2, with 7 bases identical to TRBD1. Germline trimming cut 4 bases from V and 6 bases from J; bases unmatched to any gene: 5. The CDR3 extends over 14 amino acids. Germline V gene lookup returns CDR1 LNHNV and CDR2 YYDKDF (reference sequence). CDR3 nucleotides: TGTGCCACCAGCACCAGAAGGGGGCCCGGGGAGCTGTTTTTT. This codes for CATSTRRGPGELFF.

The chain couples TRBV29-1 to TRBJ2-1; 8 bases agree with TRBD2. Trimming cost V 5 bases and J 3 bases; bases outside gene matches: 6. The length of the CDR3 is 14 residues. Germline V gives CDR1 SQVTM, CDR2 ANQGSEA. The CDR3 DNA is TGCAGCGTTCTCGGACTAGCTCTCTACAATGAGCAGTTCTTC. Its protein is CSVLGLALYNEQFF.

The chain employs TRBV7-9 and TRBJ2-1; 9 positions agree with TRBD1. This CDR3 is built from 14 residues. V lost 0 bases and J lost 15; bases outside the gene matches: 9. Per germline, CDR1 SEHNR and CDR2 FQNEAQ (reference sequence). The CDR3 DNA is TGTGCCAGCAGCTTAGCCTGGGGACAGGGTCCTCTGTTCTTC. Translation gives CASSLAWGQGPLFF.

The rearrangement joins TRBV6-5 to TRBJ1-2; perhaps TRBD1 as D (6 bases). Trimming pared 7 bases from V and 2 bases from J, leaving 11 bases between. Germline lookup yields CDR1 MNHEY and CDR2 SVGAGI. The CDR3 length is 13 residues. The CDR3: CASTPTGNYGYTF. The CDR3 DNA sequence: TGTGCCAGCACCCCAACAGGGAACTATGGCTACACCTTC.

This rearrangement joins TRBV15 to TRBJ1-6; D unresolved. Trimming stripped 0 bases from V and 9 bases from J, with 9 bases between. CDR3 length equals 14 residues. The germline V gene has CDR1 LNHNV and CDR2 YYDKDF (reference sequence). Written as DNA, the CDR3 is TGTGCCACCAGCAGAGATTTAGGAGGTTCACCCCTCCACTTT. This codes for CATSRDLGGSPLHF. The complete variable domain, with remaining parts taken from reference TRBV15 and TRBJ1-6, reads DAMVIQNPRYQVTQFGKPVTLSCSQTLNHNVMYWYQQKSSQAPKLLFHYYDKDFNNEADTPDNFQSRRPNTSFCFLDIRSPGLGDTAMYLCATSRDLGGSPLHFGNGTRLTVT.

The chain couples TRBV5-6 to TRBJ1-6; 11 positions match TRBD1. Germline V gives CDR1 SGHDT, CDR2 YYEEEE. With V trimmed by 4 bases and J by 10 bases, 10 bases remained unmatched. This CDR3 has 16 residues. DNA for the CDR3: TGTGCCAGCAGCCGCCCAACCGGGACAGGGGGGTCACCCCTCCACTTT. Protein: CASSRPTGTGGSPLHF.

This chain uses TRBV18 with TRBJ2-7; 8 bases align to TRBD1. Germline V gene lookup returns CDR1 KGHSH and CDR2 LQKENI. Germline trimming cut 5 bases from V and 4 bases from J; bases unmatched to any gene: 10. CDR3 length: 15 amino acids. The CDR3 sequence is CASSTTTGDQYEQYF. CDR3 DNA sequence: TGTGCCAGCTCAACAACGACAGGGGATCAATACGAGCAGTACTTC.

The rearrangement joins TRBV2 to TRBJ2-3; TRBD2 matches 16 bases. The CDR3 runs 17 residues. The germline V gene encodes CDR1 SNHLY and CDR2 FYNNEI. With V trimmed by 4 bases and J by 2 bases, 3 bases remained unmatched. CDR3 sequence (DNA): TGTGCCAGCAGTGCTGGGACTAGCGGGGGGGTCACAGATACGCAGTATTTT. Its translation: CASSAGTSGGVTDTQYF.

The V and J genes are TRBV18 and TRBJ1-1; D call uncertain. Germline V gene data show CDR1 as KGHSH and CDR2 as LQKENI. The V end was cut by 1 base, the J end by 4 bases, with 10 bases between. There are 14 residues in the CDR3. The CDR3 coding sequence is TGTGCCAGCTCACCACGCGGGGAAGGCACTGAAGCTTTCTTT. Encoded protein: CASSPRGEGTEAFF.

V gene TRBV28 combines with J gene TRBJ2-1; D ambiguous. Germline CDR1 MDHEN, CDR2 SYDVKM. This CDR3 is built from 14 residues. V shed 2 bases and J shed 2 bases, with 7 bases lying between them. The CDR3 nucleotides read TGTGCCAGCAGTTTAGGTACGGCCTACAATGAGCAGTTCTTC. As protein: CASSLGTAYNEQFF.

This chain uses TRBV19 with TRBJ1-6, with unresolved D. V lost 7 bases and J 0 bases, leaving 19 bases between the germline ends. This CDR3 comprises 18 residues. Per the germline V gene, CDR1 is LNHDA and CDR2 is SQIVND (reference sequence). CDR3 bases: TGTGCCAGTACCGCCCGGGGAGACCAGAGCTCCTATAATTCACCCCTCCACTTT. Protein: CASTARGDQSSYNSPLHF.

The CDR3, as DNA: TGTGCCAGCAGCCTCGGGAAGGACTATGGCTACACCTTC. This encodes CASSLGKDYGYTF. V gene TRBV3-1 (or the pseudogene TRBV3-2) combines with J gene TRBJ1-2, with no clear D. V lost 4 bases, J lost 3 bases, and 9 bases lay in between. Germline assignment: CDR1 LGHDT and CDR2 YNNKEL (reference sequence). The CDR3 runs to 13 residues.

CDR3 coding DNA: TGTGCCAGCAGTGAAAGGGGATCTGATTCACCCCTCCACTTT. This sequence encodes CASSERGSDSPLHF. V usage is TRBV6-1 and J usage is TRBJ1-6; a possible D gene is TRBD1 (5 bases). Between the trimmed V and J ends, which lost 2 bases and 8 bases, there was a span of 10 bases. The V gene's germline CDR1 is MNHNS and CDR2 SASEGT. The CDR3 consists of 14 residues.

With respect to this clone: At one of its ends the junction is not consistent with the germline gene, which may arise from a read error. V and J are TRBV2 and TRBJ2-5; D remains ambiguous. Germline assignment: CDR1 SNHLY and CDR2 FYNNEI. This CDR3 spans 13 amino acids. In DNA form, the CDR3 reads TGTGCCAGCAGCGAAGGCAGCCAAGAGACCCAGTACTTC. Encoded protein: CASSEGSQETQYF.

The chain is built from TRBV27 and TRBJ2-7, with D maybe TRBD2 (5 bases). V dropped 0 bases and J dropped 10 bases, with 10 bases sitting between them. CDR3 length: 12 amino acids. Per germline, CDR1 MNHEY and CDR2 SMNVEV (reference sequence). This chain's CDR3 is CASSLSAGPQYF. CDR3 nucleotide sequence: TGTGCCAGCAGTTTATCGGCGGGTCCCCAGTACTTC.

This clone was counted between two and nine times. The chain links TRBV3-1 (or the pseudogene TRBV3-2) to TRBJ1-5; the D is unclear. The V end was cut by 0 bases, the J end by 1 base, with 10 bases between. Looked up from germline, CDR1 is LGHDT and CDR2 is YNNKEL (reference sequence). CDR3 length equals 16 residues. CDR3 in DNA: TGTGCCAGCAGCCAAGATGGCGGTCTAAGCAATCAGCCCCAGCATTTT. This codes for CASSQDGGLSNQPQHF.

This sequence joins TRBV24-1 and TRBJ1-5, with 8 bases aligning to TRBD1. V shed 10 bases, J shed 0 bases, and the junction held 13 bases outside the gene matches. This CDR3 has 17 residues. Germline V gene sequence: CDR1 KGHDR, CDR2 SFDVKD. CDR3 in DNA: TGTGCCACAAAACCAAGGGGGACAGGAGATAGCAATCAGCCCCAGCATTTT. It is translated as CATKPRGTGDSNQPQHF.

The chain carries TRBV20-1 and TRBJ1-1; 7 nucleotides match TRBD1. The CDR3 is 10 amino acids. The germline V gene has CDR1 DFQATT and CDR2 SNEGSKA (reference sequence). CDR3 DNA sequence: TGCAGCCCAGGGGGGAGGGAAGCTTTCTTT. This gives the protein CSPGGREAFF.